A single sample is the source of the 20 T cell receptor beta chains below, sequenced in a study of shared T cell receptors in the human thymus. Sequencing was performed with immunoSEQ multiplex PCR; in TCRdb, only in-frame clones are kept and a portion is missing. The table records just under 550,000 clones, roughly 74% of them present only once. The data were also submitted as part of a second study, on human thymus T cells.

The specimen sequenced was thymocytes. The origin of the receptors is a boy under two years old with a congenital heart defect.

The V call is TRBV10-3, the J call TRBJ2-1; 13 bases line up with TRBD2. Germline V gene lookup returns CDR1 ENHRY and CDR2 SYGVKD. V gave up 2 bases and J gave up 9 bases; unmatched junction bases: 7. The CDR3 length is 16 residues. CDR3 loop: CAISEGGTSGASEQFF. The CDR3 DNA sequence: TGTGCCATCAGTGAGGGGGGGACTAGCGGGGCAAGTGAGCAGTTCTTC.

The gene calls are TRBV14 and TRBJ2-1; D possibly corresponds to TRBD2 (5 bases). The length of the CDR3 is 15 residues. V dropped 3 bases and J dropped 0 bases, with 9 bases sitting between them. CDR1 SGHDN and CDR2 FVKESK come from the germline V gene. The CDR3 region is CASSQAGISYNEQFF. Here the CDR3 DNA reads TGTGCCAGCAGCCAGGCGGGCATCTCCTACAATGAGCAGTTCTTC.

The CDR3 DNA reads TGCGCCAGCAGCCAAGAGGAGCGGCCTAGCGCCTACGAGCAGTACTTC. It specifies CASSQEERPSAYEQYF. V and J are TRBV4-1 and TRBJ2-7; D perhaps matches TRBD2 (6 bases). The germline CDR1 and CDR2 sequences are MGHRA and YSYEKL. Trimming left V 0 bases short and J 2 bases short, with 14 bases between. The CDR3 is made up of 16 amino acids.

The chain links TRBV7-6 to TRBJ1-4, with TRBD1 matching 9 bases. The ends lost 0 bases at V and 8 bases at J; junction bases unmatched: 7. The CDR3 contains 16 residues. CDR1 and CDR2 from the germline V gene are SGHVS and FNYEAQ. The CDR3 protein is CASSLARQGVNEKLFF. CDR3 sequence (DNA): TGTGCCAGCAGCTTAGCGCGACAGGGGGTAAACGAAAAACTGTTTTTT.

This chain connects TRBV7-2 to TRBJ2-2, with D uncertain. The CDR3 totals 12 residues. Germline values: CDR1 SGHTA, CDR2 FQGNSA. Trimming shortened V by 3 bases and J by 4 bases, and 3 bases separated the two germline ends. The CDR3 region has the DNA TGTGCCAGCAGCTTGAGCACCGGGGAGCTGTTTTTT. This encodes CASSLSTGELFF.

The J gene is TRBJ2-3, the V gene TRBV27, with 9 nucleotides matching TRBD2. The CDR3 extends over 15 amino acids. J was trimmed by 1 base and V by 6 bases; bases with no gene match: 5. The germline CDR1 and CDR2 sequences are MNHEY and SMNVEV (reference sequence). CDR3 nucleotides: TGTGCCAGCAGGGTGCTAGCGGGATGCACAGATACGCAGTATTTT. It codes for CASRVLAGCTDTQYF.

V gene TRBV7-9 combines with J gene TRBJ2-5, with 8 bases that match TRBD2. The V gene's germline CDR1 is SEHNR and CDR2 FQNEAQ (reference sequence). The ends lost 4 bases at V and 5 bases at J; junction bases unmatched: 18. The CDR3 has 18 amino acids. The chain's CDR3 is CASSSGEKTSAPRETQYF. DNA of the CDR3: TGTGCCAGCAGCTCAGGGGAAAAGACTAGCGCCCCAAGGGAGACCCAGTACTTC.

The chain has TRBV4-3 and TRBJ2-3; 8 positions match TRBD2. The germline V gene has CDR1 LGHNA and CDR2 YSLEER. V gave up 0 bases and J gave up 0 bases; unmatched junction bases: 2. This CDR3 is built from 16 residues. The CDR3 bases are TGCGCCAGCAGCCAAGAATCTAGCGGGAGCACAGATACGCAGTATTTT. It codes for CASSQESSGSTDTQYF.

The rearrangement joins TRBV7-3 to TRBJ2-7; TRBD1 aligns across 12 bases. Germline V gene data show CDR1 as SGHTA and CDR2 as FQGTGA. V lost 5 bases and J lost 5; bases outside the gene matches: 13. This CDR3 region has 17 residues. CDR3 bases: TGTGCCAGCAGCCCGAACCGGGAGGGACAGGGGGCGGACGAGCAGTACTTC. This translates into CASSPNREGQGADEQYF.

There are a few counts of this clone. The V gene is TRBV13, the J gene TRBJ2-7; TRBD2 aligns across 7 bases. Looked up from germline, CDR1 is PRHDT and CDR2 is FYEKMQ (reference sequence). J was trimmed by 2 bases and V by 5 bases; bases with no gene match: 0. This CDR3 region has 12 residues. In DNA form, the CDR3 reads TGTGCCAGCAGCGCGGGAGCCTACGAGCAGTACTTC. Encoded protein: CASSAGAYEQYF.

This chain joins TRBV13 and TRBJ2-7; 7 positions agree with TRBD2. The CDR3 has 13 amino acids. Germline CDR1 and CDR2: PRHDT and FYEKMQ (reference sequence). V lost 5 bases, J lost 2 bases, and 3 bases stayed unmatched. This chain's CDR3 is CASSPSGTYEQYF. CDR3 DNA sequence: TGTGCCAGCAGCCCTAGCGGTACCTACGAGCAGTACTTC.

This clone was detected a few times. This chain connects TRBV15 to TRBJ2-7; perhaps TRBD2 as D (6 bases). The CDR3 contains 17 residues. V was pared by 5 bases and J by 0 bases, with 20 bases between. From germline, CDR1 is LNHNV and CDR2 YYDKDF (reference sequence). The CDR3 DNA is TGTGCCACCAGCCCCAACCAGGCGGGAAGACCCTCCTACGAGCAGTACTTC. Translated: CATSPNQAGRPSYEQYF.

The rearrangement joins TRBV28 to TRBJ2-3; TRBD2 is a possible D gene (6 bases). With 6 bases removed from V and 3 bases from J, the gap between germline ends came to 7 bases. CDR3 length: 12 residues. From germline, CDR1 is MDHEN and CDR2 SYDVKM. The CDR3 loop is CASSRETDTQYF. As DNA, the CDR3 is TGTGCCAGCAGCCGGGAGACAGATACGCAGTATTTT.

The CDR3 bases are TGCGCCAGCAGCCAAGATAGTACAGGGCTCAGACCCTACGAGCAGTACTTC. Protein: CASSQDSTGLRPYEQYF. This chain connects TRBV4-3 to TRBJ2-7, with TRBD1 as a possible D gene (6 bases). The V end lost 0 bases, the J end lost 2 bases, and 17 bases lay between the germline ends. Per germline, CDR1 LGHNA and CDR2 YSLEER. This CDR3 contains 17 residues.

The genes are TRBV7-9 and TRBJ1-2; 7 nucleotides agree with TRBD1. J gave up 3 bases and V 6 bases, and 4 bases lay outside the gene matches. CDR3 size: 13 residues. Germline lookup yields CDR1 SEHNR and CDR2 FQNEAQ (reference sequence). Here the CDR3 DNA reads TGTGCCAGCAGTCGCGGGACAGACTATGGCTACACCTTC. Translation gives CASSRGTDYGYTF.

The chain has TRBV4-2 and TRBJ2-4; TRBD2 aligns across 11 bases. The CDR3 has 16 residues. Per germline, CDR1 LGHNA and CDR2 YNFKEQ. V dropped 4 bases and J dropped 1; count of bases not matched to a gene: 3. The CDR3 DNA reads TGTGCCAGCAGCCTCCGGACTAGCGGGGCCAAAAACATTCAGTACTTC. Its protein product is CASSLRTSGAKNIQYF.

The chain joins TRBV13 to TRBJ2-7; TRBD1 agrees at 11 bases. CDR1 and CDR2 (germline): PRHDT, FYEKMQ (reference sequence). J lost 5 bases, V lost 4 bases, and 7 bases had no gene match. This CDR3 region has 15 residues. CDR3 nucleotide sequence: TGTGCCAGCAGCTGGGGCCGGGACAGGGGGGACGAGCAGTACTTC. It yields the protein CASSWGRDRGDEQYF.

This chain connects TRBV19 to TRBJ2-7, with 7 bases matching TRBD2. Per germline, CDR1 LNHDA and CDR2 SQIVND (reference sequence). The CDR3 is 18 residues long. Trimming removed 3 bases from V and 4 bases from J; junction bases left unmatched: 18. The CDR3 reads CASSIQRGGETTGYEQYF. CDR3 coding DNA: TGTGCCAGTAGTATTCAGCGGGGTGGGGAGACAACGGGATACGAGCAGTACTTC.

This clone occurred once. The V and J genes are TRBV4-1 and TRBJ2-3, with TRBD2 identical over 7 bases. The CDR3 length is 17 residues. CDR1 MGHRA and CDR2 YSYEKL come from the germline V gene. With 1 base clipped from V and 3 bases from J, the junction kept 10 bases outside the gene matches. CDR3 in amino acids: CASSQGAGDTITDTQYF. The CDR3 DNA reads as TGCGCCAGCAGCCAAGGTGCGGGAGATACTATAACAGATACGCAGTATTTT.

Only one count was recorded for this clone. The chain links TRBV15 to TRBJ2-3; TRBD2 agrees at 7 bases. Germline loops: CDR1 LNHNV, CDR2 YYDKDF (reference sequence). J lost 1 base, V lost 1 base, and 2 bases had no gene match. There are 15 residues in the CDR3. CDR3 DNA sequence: TGTGCCACCAGCAGAGGTGGGGGGGGCACAGATACGCAGTATTTT. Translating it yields CATSRGGGGTDTQYF.